This record concerns one T cell receptor (beta chain) sequence. Generated by immunoSEQ multiplex PCR, the TCRdb table keeps only in-frame clones and is missing some. Of roughly 25,000 clones in the sample, around 80% were seen once. Relapse was seen in all patients after autologous stem cell transplantation, and brentuximab vedotin exposure was variable. This entry belongs to a study of PD-1 blockade in classical Hodgkin lymphoma. V shed 3 bases and J shed 3 bases, with 9 bases lying between them. In germline, CDR1 is SGHTA, CDR2 FQGNSA. The CDR3 loop spans 14 amino acids. The TCR was taken from a human donor with classical Hodgkin lymphoma. The specimen comprised peripheral blood mononuclear cells (PBMCs), sampled before the second cycle of nivolumab. The genes are TRBV7-2 and TRBJ1-3; D not resolved. This chain's CDR3 is CASSLGPRGNTIYF. The DNA of the CDR3 is TGTGCCAGCAGCTTGGGTCCCCGTGGAAACACCATATATTTT.